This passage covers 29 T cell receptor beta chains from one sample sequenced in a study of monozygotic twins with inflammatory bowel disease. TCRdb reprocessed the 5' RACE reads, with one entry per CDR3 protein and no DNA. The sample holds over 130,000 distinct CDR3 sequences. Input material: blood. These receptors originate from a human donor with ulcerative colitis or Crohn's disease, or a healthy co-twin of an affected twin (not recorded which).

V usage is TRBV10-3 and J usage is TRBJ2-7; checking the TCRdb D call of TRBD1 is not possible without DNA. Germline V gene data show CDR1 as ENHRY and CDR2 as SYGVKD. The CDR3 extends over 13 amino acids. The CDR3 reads CAIRTEQGREQYF.

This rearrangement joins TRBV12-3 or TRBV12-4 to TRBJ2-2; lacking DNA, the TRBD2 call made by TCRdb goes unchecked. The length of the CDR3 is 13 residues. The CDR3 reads CASSLGGTGELFF.

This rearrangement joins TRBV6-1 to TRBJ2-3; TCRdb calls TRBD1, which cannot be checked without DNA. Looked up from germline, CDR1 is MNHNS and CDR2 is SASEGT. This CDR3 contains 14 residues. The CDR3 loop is CASKGALGTDTQYF.

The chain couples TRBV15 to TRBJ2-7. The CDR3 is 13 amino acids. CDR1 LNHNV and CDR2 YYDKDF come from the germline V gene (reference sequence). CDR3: CATSRFASHEQYF.

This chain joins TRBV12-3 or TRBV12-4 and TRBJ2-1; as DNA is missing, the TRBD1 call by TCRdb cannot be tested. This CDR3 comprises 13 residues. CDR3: CASSLAGGHEQFF.

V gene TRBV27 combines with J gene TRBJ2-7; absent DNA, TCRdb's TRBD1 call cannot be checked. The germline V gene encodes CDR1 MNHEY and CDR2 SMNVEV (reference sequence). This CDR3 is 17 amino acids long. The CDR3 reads CASSLTSPGTATYEQYF.

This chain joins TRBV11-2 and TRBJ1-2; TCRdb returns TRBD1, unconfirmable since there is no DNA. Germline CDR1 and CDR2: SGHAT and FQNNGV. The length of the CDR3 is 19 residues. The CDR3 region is CASSPRQGPQINFNYGYTF.

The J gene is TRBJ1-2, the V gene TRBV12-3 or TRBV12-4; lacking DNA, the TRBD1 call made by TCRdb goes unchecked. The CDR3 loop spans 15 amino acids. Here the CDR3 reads CASSFRTIANYGYTF.

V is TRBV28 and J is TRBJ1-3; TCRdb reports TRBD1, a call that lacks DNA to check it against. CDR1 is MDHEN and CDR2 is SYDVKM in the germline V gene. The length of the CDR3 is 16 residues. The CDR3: CASSLPGHLSGNTIYF.

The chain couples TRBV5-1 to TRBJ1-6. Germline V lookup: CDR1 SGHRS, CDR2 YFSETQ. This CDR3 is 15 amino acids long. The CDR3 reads CASSLGYQLNLPLHF. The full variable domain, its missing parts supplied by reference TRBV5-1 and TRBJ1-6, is KAGVTQTPRYLIKTRGQQVTLSCSPISGHRSVSWYQQTPGQGLQFLFEYFSETQRNKGNFPGRFSGRQFSNSRSEMNVSTLELGDSALYLCASSLGYQLNLPLHFGNGTRLTVT.

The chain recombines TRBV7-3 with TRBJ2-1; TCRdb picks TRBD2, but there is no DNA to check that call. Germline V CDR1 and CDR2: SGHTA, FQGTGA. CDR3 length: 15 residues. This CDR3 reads CASSSDYSPYNEQFF.

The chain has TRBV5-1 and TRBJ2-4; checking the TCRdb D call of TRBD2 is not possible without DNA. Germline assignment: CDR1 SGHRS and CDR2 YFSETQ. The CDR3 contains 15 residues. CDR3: CASSLEGQPEGIQYF.

The CDR3 is CASSAWPNYNEKLFF. The genes are TRBV18 and TRBJ1-4. This CDR3 region has 15 residues. The V gene's germline CDR1 is KGHSH and CDR2 LQKENI.

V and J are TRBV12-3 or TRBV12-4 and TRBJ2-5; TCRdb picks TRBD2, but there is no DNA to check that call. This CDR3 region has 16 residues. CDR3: CASSLGLASYQETQYF.

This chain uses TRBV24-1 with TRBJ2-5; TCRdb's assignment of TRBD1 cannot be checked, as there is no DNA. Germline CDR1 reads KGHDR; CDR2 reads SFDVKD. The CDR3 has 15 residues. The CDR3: CATSKGGDSQETQYF.

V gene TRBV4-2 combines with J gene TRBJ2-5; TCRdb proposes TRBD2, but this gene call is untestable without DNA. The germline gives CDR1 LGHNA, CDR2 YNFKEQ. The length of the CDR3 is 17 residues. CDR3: CASSLSPTSGAQETQYF.

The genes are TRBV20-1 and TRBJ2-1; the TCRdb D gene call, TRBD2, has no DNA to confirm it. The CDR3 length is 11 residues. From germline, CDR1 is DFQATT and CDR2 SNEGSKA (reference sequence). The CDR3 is CSATEGAQQFF.

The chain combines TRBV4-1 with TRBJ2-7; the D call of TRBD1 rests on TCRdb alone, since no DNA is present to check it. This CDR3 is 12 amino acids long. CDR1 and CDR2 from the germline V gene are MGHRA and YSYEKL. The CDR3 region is CASSQVGSVKYF.

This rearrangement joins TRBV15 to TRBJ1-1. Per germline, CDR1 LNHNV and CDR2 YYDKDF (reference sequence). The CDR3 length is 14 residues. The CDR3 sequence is CATSRAWTNTEAFF.

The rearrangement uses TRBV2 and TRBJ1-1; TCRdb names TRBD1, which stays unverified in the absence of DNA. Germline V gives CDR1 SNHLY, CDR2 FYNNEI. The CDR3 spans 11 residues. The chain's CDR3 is CASKEGGLAFF.

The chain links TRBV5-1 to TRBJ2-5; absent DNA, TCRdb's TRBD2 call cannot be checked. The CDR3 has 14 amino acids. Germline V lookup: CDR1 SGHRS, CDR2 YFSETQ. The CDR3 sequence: CASSQAGTQETQYF.

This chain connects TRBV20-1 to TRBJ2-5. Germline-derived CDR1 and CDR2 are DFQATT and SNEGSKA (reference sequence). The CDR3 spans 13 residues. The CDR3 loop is CSAPTEGYGTQYF.

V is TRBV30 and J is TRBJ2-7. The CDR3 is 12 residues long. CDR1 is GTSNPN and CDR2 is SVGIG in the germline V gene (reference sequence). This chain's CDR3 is CAWSHVRSEQYF.

CDR3 region: CSVEGGSEGETQYF. The chain uses TRBV29-1 and TRBJ2-5; there is no DNA to check the TCRdb D call of TRBD2. The CDR3 is 14 amino acids. Per germline, CDR1 SQVTM and CDR2 ANQGSEA.

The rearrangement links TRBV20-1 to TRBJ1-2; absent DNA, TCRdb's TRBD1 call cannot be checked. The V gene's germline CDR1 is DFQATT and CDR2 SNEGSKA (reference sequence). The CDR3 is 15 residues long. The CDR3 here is CSASWRVGPLDGYTF.

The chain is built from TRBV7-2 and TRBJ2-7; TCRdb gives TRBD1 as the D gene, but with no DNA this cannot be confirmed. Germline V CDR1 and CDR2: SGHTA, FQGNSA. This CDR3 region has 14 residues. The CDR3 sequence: CASTRTGRPYEQYF.

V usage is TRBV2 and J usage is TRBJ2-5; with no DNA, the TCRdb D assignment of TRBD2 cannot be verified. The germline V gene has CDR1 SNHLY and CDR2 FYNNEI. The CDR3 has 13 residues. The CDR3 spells CASSGDSGETQYF. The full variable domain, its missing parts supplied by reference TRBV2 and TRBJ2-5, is EPEVTQTPSHQVTQMGQEVILRCVPISNHLYFYWYRQILGQKVEFLVSFYNNEISEKSEIFDDQFSVERPDGSNFTLKIRSTKLEDSAMYFCASSGDSGETQYFGPGTRLLVL.

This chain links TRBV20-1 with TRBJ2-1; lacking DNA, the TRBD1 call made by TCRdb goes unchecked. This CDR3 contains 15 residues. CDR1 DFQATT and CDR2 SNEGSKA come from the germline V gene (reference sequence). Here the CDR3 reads CSARDWGQGYNEQFF.

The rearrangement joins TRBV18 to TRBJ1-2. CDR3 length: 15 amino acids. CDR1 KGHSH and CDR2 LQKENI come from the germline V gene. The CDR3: CASSPPPSWEYGYTF.